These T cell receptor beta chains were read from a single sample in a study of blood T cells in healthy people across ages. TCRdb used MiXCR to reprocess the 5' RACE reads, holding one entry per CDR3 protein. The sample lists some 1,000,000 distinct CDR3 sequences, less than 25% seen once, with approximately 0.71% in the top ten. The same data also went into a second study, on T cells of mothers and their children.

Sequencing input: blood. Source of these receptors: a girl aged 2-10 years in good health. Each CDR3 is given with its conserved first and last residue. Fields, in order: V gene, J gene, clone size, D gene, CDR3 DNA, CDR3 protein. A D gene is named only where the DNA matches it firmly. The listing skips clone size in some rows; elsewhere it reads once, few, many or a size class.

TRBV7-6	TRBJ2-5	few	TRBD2	TGTGCCAGCAGCTTATCGTCCGTCGGGGGGGCCAGGGAGACCCAGTACTTC	CASSLSSVGGARETQYF
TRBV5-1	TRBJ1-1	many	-	TGCGCCAGCAGCTTGGTCTCTATAAACACTGAAGCTTTCTTT	CASSLVSINTEAFF
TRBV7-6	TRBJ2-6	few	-	TGTGCCAGCAGCCCACCGTGGGGGTCCCTTTCTGGGGCCAACGTCCTGGCTTTC	CASSPPWGSLSGANVLAF
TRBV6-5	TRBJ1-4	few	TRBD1	TGTGCCAGCAGTTCGCTCAAGGGGGCGGATGAAAAACTGTTTTTT	CASSSLKGADEKLFF
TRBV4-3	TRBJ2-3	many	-	TGCGCCAGCAGCCAGGGAATGGGCCTCGGGACGCAGTATTTT	CASSQGMGLGTQYF
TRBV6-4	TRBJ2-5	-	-	TGTGCCAGCAGTGACTGGAGGGATCGAGAGACCCAGTACTTC	CASSDWRDRETQYF
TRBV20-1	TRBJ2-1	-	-	TGCAGTGCTGCAACGACAGGCAAGGATGAGCAGTTCTTC	CSAATTGKDEQFF
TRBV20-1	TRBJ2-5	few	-	TGCAGTGCTAGATTATTCGCTGACGTCCACCAAGAGACCCAGTACTTC	CSARLFADVHQETQYF
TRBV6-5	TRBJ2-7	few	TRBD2	TGTGCCAGCAGTTACTCCACCGGGACTAGTATCTACGAGCAGTACTTC	CASSYSTGTSIYEQYF
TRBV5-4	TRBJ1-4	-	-	TGTGCCACGGGTAATGAAAGACTGTTTTTT	CATGNERLFF
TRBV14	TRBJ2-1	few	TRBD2	TGTGCCAGCAGCCAAGGCCCGCGGGGGGGCCGATACAATGAGCAGTTCTTC	CASSQGPRGGRYNEQFF
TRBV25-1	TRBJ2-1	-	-	TGTGCCAGCAGTTCCCTAAAGGGCTACAATGAGCAGTTCTTC	CASSSLKGYNEQFF
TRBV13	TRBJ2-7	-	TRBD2	TGTGCCAGCAGCAGCCGCCTTTTTTCCGAGGCGGGGGGGAGGACAGCTCCCTACGAGCAGTACTTC	CASSSRLFSEAGGRTAPYEQYF
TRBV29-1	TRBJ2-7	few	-	TGCAGCCCCACTCCGGGCATCTACGAGCAGTACTTC	CSPTPGIYEQYF
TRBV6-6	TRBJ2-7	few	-	TGTGCCATCGACTCCGGGGACTTAGCCTCCTACGAGCAGTACTTC	CAIDSGDLASYEQYF
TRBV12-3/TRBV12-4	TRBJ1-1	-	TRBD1	TGTGCCAGCAGTTTACGTGGTAGACAGGGATCCCTTTACACTGAAGCTTTCTTT	CASSLRGRQGSLYTEAFF
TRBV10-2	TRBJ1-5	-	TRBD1	TGCGCCAGCAGTGAGTTCTCCGGGACAGGGGGACGGCAGCCCCAGCATTTT	CASSEFSGTGGRQPQHF
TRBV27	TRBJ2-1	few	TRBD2	TGTGCCAGCAGTCCCATAGCGGGGAGCTCCTACAATGAGCAGTTCTTC	CASSPIAGSSYNEQFF
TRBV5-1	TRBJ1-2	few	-	TGCGCCAGCAGCTTGGAGGTCGTGGACTATGGCTACACCTTC	CASSLEVVDYGYTF
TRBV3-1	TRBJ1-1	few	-	TGTGCCAGCAGCCACGGAACTGAGAGGCCGAGGCCTTTCTTT	CASSHGTERPRPFF
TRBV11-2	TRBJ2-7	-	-	TGTGCCAGCAGCGATACTCGAAACCCTCTCGAGCAGTACTTC	CASSDTRNPLEQYF
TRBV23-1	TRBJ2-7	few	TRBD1	TGCGCCAGCAGTCATTACCGGGACAGGGAGTCCCACGAGCAGTACTTC	CASSHYRDRESHEQYF
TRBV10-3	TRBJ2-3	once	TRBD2	TGTGCCATCGGGGCGGGAGAGGCAGATACGCAGTATTTT	CAIGAGEADTQYF
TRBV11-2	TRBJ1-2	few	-	TGTGCCAGCAGCGACCCTGATGGGGAACTCTATGGCTACACCTTC	CASSDPDGELYGYTF
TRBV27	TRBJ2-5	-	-	TGTACCAGCAGTGCCCAGGGGGGTGAGCAGTACTTC	CTSSAQGGEQYF
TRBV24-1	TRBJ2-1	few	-	TGTGCCACCAGTGATCCGATGGACAATGAGCAGTTCTTC	CATSDPMDNEQFF
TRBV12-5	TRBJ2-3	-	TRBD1	TGTGCTAGTGGTTTCCCGGGACAGGGCACAGATACGCAGTATTTT	CASGFPGQGTDTQYF
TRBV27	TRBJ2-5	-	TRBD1	TGTGCCAGCAGAAAAAACCCAGGACAGGGAGAAGAGACCCAGTACTTC	CASRKNPGQGEETQYF
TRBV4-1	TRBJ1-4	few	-	TGCGCCAGCAGCCAAGTGGGACCAGGAGAACTGTTTTTT	CASSQVGPGELFF
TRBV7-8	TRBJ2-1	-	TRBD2	TGTGCCAGCAGCCCCCGACTAGCGGGGTACAATGAGCAGTTCTTC	CASSPRLAGYNEQFF
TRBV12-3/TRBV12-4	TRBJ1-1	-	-	TGTGCCAGCAGTGCCGAAGAGAACACTGAAGCTTTCTTT	CASSAEENTEAFF
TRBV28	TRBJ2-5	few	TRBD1	TGTGCCAGCTGGCCTCTACCGGGACAGGGGCTGGGCGAGACCCAGTACTTC	CASWPLPGQGLGETQYF
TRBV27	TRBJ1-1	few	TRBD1	TGTGCCAGCAGTACCTGGACAGGGATGAGGGTAGCTTTCTTT	CASSTWTGMRVAFF
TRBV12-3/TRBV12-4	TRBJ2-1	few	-	TGTGCCAGCAGTCCATCATTTGACAATGAGCAGTTCTTC	CASSPSFDNEQFF
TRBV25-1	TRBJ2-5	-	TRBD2	TGTGCCAGCAGTGAATACGCTAGCGGGGAGACCCAGTACTTC	CASSEYASGETQYF
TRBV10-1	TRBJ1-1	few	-	TGCGCCAGCAGTGAACACTCGGATGTTCAGACTGAAGCTTTCTTT	CASSEHSDVQTEAFF
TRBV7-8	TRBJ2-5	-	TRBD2	TGTGCCAGCAGCTCGCCACTAGCGCACCAAGAGACCCAGTACTTC	CASSSPLAHQETQYF
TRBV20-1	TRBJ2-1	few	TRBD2	TGCGCTCATAGCGGGGTCTCCTACAATGAGCAGTTCTTC	CAHSGVSYNEQFF
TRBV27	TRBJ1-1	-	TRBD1	TGTGCCAGCAGTTTAGGACTAGGACAGGGGAACACTGAAGCTTTCTTT	CASSLGLGQGNTEAFF
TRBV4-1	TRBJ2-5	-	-	TGCGCCAGCAGCCAAGAGGAAGGCAGGAAAGAGACCCAGTACTTC	CASSQEEGRKETQYF
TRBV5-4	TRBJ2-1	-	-	TGTGCCAGCAGCCCGGTCACTGACCCTTACGGAAATGAGCAGTTCTTC	CASSPVTDPYGNEQFF
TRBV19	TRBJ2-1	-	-	TGTGCCAGTAGTATAGATCCAAGACTGTACTCCTCCAATGAGCAGTTCTTC	CASSIDPRLYSSNEQFF
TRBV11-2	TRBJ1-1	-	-	TGTGCCAGCAGCTTAATACAGGGAGGTACTGAAGCTTTCTTT	CASSLIQGGTEAFF